This T cell receptor (beta chain) was sequenced during a study of T cell responses to AZD1222 COVID-19 vaccine. This clone was seen only a few times. Its antigen is as yet unknown. Profiling relied on immunoSEQ multiplex PCR, and the TCRdb table lists in-frame clones only, not all of them. The sample lists 200,000 or so clones, more than 75% occurring once. General study points: Sampling that yielded the repertoires occurred only after the peak T cell response. Nearly half of spike-specific TCRs reportedly go after variant regions that carry no mutations. Dominant at 160-218 and 743-854, vaccine-associated CD4 TCRs also spanned spike. Clonal diversity may have been underestimated, and the donors were mostly white British, with more females than males.

CDR1 LGHDT and CDR2 YNNKEL come from the germline V gene (reference sequence). Trimming shortened V by 2 bases and J by 7 bases, and 6 bases separated the two germline ends. The CDR3 spans 12 residues. This sequence originates from an adult in good health. V is TRBV3-1 (or the pseudogene TRBV3-2) and J is TRBJ2-1; D unclear. Source: peripheral blood, taken on day 0 of AZD1222 vaccination. The CDR3 region has the DNA TGTGCCAGCAGCCAACTCGGGAATGAGCAGTTCTTC. Protein product: CASSQLGNEQFF.